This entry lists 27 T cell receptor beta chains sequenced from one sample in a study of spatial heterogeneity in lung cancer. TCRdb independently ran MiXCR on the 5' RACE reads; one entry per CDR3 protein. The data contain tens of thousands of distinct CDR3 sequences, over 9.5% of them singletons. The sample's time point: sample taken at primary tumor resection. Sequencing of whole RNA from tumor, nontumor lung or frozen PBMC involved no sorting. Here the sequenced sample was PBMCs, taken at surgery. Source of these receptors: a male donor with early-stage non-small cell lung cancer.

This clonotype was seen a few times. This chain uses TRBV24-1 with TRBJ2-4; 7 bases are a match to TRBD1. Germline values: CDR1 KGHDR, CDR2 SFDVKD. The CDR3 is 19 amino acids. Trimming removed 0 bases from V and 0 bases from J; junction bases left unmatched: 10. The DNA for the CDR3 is TGTGCCACCAGTGATTTGCAAATCGGTACAGGGGTAGCCAAAAACATTCAGTACTTC. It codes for CATSDLQIGTGVAKNIQYF.

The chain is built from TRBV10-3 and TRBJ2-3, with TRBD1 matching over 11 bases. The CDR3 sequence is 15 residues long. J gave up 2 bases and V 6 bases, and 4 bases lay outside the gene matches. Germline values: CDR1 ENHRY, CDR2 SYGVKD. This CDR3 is CAIRTDRGPTDTQYF. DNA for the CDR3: TGTGCCATCAGGACGGACAGGGGGCCCACAGATACGCAGTATTTT.

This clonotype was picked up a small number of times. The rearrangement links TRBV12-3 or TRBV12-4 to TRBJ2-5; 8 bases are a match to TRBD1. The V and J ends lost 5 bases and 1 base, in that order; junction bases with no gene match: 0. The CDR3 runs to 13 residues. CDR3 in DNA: TGTGCCAGCAGTGACAGGGGCCAAGAGACCCAGTACTTC. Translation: CASSDRGQETQYF.

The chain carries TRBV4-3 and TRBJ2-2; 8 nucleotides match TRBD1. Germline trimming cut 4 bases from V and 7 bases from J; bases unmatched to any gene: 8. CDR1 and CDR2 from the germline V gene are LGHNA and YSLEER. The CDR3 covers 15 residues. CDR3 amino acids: CASSLQTGAVGELFF. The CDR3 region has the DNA TGCGCCAGCAGCCTCCAGACAGGGGCAGTCGGGGAGCTGTTTTTT.

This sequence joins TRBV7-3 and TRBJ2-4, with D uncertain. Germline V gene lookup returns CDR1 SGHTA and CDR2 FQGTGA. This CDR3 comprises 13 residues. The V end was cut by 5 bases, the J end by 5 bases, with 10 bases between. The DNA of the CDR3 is TGTGCCAGCAGCCTGTACGATCAAAACATTCAGTACTTC. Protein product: CASSLYDQNIQYF.

CDR3: CASSLGPGVLNEQFF. CDR3 DNA: TGTGCCAGCAGTTTAGGCCCAGGGGTCTTGAATGAGCAGTTCTTC. V usage is TRBV12-3 or TRBV12-4 and J usage is TRBJ2-1; possible D gene TRBD1, 6 bases. The CDR3 extends over 15 amino acids. With 1 base removed from V and 7 bases from J, the gap between germline ends came to 14 bases.

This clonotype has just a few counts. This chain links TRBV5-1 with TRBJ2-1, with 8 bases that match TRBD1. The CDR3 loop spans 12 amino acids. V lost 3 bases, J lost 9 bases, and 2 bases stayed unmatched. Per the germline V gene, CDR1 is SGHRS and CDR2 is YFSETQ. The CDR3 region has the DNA TGCGCCAGCAGCTCACAGGGGGGTGAGCAGTTCTTC. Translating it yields CASSSQGGEQFF.

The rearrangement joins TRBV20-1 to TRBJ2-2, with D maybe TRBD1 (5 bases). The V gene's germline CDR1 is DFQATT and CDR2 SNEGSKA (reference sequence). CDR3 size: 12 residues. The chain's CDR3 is CSVRGSTGELFF. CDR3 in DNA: TGCAGCGTAAGGGGTTCCACCGGGGAGCTGTTTTTT.

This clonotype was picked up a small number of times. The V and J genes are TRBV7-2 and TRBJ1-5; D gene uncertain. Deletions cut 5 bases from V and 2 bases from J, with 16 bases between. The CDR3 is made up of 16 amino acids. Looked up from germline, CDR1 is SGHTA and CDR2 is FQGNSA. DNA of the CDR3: TGTGCCAGCAGCCAAGGAACATTGAGGGGCAATCAGCCCCAGCATTTT. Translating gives CASSQGTLRGNQPQHF.

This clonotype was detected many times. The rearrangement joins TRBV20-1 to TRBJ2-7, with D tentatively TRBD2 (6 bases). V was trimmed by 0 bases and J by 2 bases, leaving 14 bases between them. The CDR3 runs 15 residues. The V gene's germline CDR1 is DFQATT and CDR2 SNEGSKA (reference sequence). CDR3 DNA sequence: TGCAGTGCTAGAGAGAGACTAGTCTTGACCTACGAGCAGTACTTC. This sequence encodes CSARERLVLTYEQYF.

Here the CDR3 DNA reads TGTGCCAGCAACCAAAGGGGACAGGGGGCCTACGAGCAGTACTTC. Translated: CASNQRGQGAYEQYF. The rearrangement joins TRBV12-3 or TRBV12-4 to TRBJ2-7; 11 bases are shared with TRBD1. With V trimmed by 7 bases and J by 2 bases, 7 bases remained unmatched. The CDR3 spans 15 residues.

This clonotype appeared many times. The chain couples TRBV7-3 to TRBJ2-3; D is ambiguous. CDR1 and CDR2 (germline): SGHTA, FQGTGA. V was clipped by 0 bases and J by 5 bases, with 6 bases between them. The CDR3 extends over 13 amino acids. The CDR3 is CASSLTWGDTQYF. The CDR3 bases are TGTGCCAGCAGCTTAACGTGGGGAGATACGCAGTATTTT. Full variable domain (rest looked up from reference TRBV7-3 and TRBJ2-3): GAGVSQTPSNKVTEKGKYVELRCDPISGHTALYWYRQSLGQGPEFLIYFQGTGAADDSGLPNDRFFAVRPEGSVSTLKIQRTERGDSAVYLCASSLTWGDTQYFGPGTRLTVL.

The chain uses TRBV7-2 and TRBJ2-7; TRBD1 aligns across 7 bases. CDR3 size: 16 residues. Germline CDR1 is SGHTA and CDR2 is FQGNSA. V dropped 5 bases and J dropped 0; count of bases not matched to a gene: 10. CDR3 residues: CASSRSGTASSYEQYF. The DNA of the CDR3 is TGTGCCAGCAGCAGATCCGGGACAGCGAGCTCCTACGAGCAGTACTTC.

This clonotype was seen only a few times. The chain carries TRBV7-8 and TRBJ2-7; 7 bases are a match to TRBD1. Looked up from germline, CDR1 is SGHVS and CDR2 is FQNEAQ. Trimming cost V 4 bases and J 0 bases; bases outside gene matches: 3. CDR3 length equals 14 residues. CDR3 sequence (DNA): TGTGCCAGCAGCTCCGGGACAGACTCCTACGAGCAGTACTTC. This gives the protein CASSSGTDSYEQYF.

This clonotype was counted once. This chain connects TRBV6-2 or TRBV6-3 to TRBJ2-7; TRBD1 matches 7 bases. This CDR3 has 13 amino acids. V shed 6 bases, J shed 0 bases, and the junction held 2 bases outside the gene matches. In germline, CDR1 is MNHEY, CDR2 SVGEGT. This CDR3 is CASRGQLSYEQYF. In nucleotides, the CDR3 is TGTGCCAGCAGGGGACAGCTCTCCTACGAGCAGTACTTC.

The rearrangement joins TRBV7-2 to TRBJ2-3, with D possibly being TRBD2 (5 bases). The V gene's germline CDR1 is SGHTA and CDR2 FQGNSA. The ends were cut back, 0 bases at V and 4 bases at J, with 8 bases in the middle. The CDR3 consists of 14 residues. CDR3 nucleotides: TGTGCCAGCAGCTTAGCGAGAGGGCCAGATACGCAGTATTTT. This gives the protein CASSLARGPDTQYF. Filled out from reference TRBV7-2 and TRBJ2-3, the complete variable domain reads GAGVSQSPSNKVTEKGKDVELRCDPISGHTALYWYRQSLGQGLEFLIYFQGNSAPDKSGLPSDRFSAERTGGSVSTLTIQRTQQEDSAVYLCASSLARGPDTQYFGPGTRLTVL.

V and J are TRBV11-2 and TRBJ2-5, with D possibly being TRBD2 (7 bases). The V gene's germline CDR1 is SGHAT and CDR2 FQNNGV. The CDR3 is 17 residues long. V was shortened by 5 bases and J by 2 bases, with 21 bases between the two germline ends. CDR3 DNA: TGTGCCAGCAGCCCATTGGGGGCGGGGGCCTTACAAGAGACCCAGTACTTC. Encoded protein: CASSPLGAGALQETQYF.

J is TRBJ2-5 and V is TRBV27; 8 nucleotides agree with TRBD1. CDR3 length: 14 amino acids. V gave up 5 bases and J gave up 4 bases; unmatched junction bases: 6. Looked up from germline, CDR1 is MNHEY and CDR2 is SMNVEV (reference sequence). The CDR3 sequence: CASSETGAPETQYF. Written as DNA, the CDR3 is TGTGCCAGCAGTGAGACAGGGGCGCCAGAGACCCAGTACTTC.

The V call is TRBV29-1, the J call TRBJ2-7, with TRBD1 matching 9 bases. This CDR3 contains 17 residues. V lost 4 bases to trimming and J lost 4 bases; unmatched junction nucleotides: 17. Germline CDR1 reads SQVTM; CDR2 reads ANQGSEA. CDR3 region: CSVVTPQGAGRQYEQYF. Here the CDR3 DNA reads TGCAGCGTTGTAACCCCACAGGGGGCTGGAAGACAATACGAGCAGTACTTC.

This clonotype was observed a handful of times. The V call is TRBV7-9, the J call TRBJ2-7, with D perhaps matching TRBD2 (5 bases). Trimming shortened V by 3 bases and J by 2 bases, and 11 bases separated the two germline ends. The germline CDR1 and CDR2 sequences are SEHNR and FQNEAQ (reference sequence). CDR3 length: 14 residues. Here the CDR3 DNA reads TGTGCCAGCAGCTTTACCCGGGATACCTACGAGCAGTACTTC. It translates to CASSFTRDTYEQYF.

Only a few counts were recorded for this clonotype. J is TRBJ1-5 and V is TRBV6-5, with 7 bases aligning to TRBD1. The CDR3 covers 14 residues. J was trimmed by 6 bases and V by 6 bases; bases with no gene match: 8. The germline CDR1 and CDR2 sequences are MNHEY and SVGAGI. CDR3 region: CASRLTGEGQPQHF. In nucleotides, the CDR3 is TGTGCCAGCAGACTCACAGGGGAGGGTCAGCCCCAGCATTTT.

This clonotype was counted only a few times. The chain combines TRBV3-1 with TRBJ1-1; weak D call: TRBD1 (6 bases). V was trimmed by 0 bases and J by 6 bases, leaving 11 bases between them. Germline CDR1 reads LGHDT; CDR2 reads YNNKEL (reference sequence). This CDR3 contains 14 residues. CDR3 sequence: CASSQDRGTAEAFF. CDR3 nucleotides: TGTGCCAGCAGCCAAGATAGGGGGACCGCTGAAGCTTTCTTT.

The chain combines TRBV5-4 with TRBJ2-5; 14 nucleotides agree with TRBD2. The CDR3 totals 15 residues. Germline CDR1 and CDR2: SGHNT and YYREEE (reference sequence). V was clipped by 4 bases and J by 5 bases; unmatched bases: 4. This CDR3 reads CASSRLAGGRETQYF. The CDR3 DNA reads TGTGCCAGCAGCCGACTAGCGGGAGGGCGGGAGACCCAGTACTTC.

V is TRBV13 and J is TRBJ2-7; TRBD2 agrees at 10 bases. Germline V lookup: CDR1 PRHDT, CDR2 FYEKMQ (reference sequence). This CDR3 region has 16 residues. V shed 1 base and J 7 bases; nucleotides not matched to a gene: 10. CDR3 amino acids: CASSLALAGVLREQYF. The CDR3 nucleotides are TGTGCCAGCAGCTTAGCCCTAGCGGGAGTACTGAGAGAGCAGTACTTC.

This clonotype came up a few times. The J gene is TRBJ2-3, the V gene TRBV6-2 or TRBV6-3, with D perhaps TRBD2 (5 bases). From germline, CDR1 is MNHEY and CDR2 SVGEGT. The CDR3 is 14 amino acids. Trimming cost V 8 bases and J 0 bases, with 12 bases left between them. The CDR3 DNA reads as TGTGCCAGCTCGCTAGCCGAGAGCACAGATACGCAGTATTTT. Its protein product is CASSLAESTDTQYF.

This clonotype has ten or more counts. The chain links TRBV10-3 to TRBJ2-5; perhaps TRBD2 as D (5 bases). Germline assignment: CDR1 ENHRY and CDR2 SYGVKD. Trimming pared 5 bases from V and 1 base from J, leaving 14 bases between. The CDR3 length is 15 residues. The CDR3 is CAISRAGDPQETQYF. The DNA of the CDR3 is TGTGCCATCAGTCGAGCCGGGGATCCCCAAGAGACCCAGTACTTC.

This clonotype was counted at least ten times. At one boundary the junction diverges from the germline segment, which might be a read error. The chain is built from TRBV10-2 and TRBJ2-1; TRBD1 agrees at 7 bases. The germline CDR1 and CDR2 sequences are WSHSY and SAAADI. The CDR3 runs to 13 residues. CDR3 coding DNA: TGCGCCACCCGGGACAGAGACTACAGTGAGCAGTTCTTC. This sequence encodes CATRDRDYSEQFF.